This T cell receptor beta chain was sequenced in a study of T cells in Graves' hyperthyroidism and ophthalmopathy. Overall study findings and caveats: Ophthalmopathy and stable hyperthyroidism were told apart by a 13 V-J model. In the blood, most expanded thyroid clonotypes above 0.001 appeared as well.

Researchers amplified the TCR beta CDR3 regions from RNA transcripts. First-round RT-PCR with HTBI primers amplified the TCR CDR3 region. MiXCR was run by TCRdb on the multiplex PCR reads, yielding one entry per CDR3 protein. The table has under 500,000 distinct CDR3 sequences, 11% to 15% seen once; the top ten hold around 27%. This clonotype has more than one count but fewer than ten. What it binds is unknown. V trimming: 2 bases; J trimming: 5 bases; junction bases outside the gene matches: 3. CDR3 size: 16 residues. Germline loops: CDR1 SGHTA, CDR2 FQGTGA. This TCR was sampled from a man in his fifties with Graves' ophthalmopathy. Sequenced: blood. The rearrangement links TRBV7-3 to TRBJ2-2; 12 nucleotides match TRBD2. In nucleotides, the CDR3 is TGTGCCAGCAGCTTATTGGGGACTAGCGGGACCGGGGAGCTGTTTTTT. Protein: CASSLLGTSGTGELFF.